This T cell receptor (beta chain) was retrieved from a study of T cells in Graves' hyperthyroidism and ophthalmopathy. Overall study findings and caveats: Blood shared most expanded thyroid clonotypes above 0.001. A model built on 13 V-J features separated ophthalmopathy from stable hyperthyroidism.

Patients affected by ophthalmopathy presented a Clinical Activity Score of at least 3, a NOSPECS grade of at least 4, and disease duration below 3 months. RNA transcripts gave rise to amplified TCR beta CDR3 regions. First-round RT-PCR of the TCR CDR3 relied on the HTBI primer set. TCRdb analysed the multiplex PCR reads with MiXCR anew, one entry per CDR3 protein. The sample comprises 530,000 or so distinct CDR3 sequences, about 15% of which are singletons, and roughly 15% rests with the top ten. This clonotype has more than one count but fewer than ten. The antigen is unknown. The CDR3 covers 13 residues. Germline V gene data show CDR1 as SGHKS and CDR2 as YYEKEE (reference sequence). V was shortened by 4 bases and J by 7 bases, with 14 bases between the two germline ends.

The genes are TRBV5-5 and TRBJ1-2, with a possible D match to TRBD1 (6 bases). The clonotype comes from a woman between 18 and 29 years old with Graves' ophthalmopathy. The sequencing sample was made of blood. The chain's CDR3 is CASSPLEGGGYTF. CDR3 sequence (DNA): TGTGCCAGCAGCCCCCTGGAGGGGGGTGGCTACACCTTC.